Listed below are T cell receptor beta chains from one sample, sequenced in a study of blood T cell repertoires in COVID-19. Assay: immunoSEQ multiplex PCR; the TCRdb copy retains only in-frame clones and omits some. The table lists about 220,000 clones, 70% to 85% of them singletons. The sample consisted of PBMCs or T cells enriched from blood (not recorded which). Every receptor here comes from a middle-aged man who had recovered from COVID-19. CDR3s include the opening cysteine and the closing phenylalanine or tryptophan. A D gene is named only where the DNA matches it firmly. Rows give clone size only sometimes, using once, few, many, or a class for an expanded clone.

TRBJ1-6 | NA | NA | TRBV6-1 | TGTGCCAGCAGTGAAGCATCCTTCGGGGGGGAGAGTTCACCCCTCCACTTT | CASSEASFGGESSPLHF
TRBJ2-3 | TRBD2 | NA | TRBV7-6 | TGTGCCAGCAGCTCTAGCGGGACTAGCACAGATACGCAGTATTTT | CASSSSGTSTDTQYF
TRBJ1-1 | NA | NA | TRBV7-3 | TGTGCCAGCAGCTCCGCCCCCATGCCGGGAGGGAACACTGAAGCTTTCTTT | CASSSAPMPGGNTEAFF
TRBJ1-6 | TRBD1 | NA | TRBV18 | TGTGCCAGCTCACCGACAGGGGGGGATTCACCCCTCCACTTT | CASSPTGGDSPLHF
TRBJ1-1 | NA | NA | TRBV27 | TGTGCCAGCGCATCCGGCAGGGCAGGTTATGCTTTCTTT | CASASGRAGYAFF
TRBJ1-3 | NA | NA | TRBV9 | TGTGCCAGCAGCCCCCACGATAGCTCTGGAAACACCATATATTTT | CASSPHDSSGNTIYF
TRBJ2-7 | NA | NA | TRBV6-2/TRBV6-3 | TGTGCCAGCAGCCCTTTCCGGGGGGCCACCTACGAGCAGTACTTC | CASSPFRGATYEQYF
TRBJ1-2 | NA | NA | TRBV3-1/TRBV3-2 | TGTGCCAGCAGCCAAGAAAGTGCAGTTAACTATGGCTACACCTTC | CASSQESAVNYGYTF
TRBJ2-4 | NA | NA | TRBV10-3 | TGTGCCATCAGCCCCGATTCGGGGACAATAGCCAAAAACATTCAGTACTTC | CAISPDSGTIAKNIQYF
TRBJ2-7 | TRBD2 | NA | TRBV4-1 | TGCGCCAGCAGCCAAGCGGGCGGGAGGGCAACCTACGAGCAGTACTTC | CASSQAGGRATYEQYF
TRBJ1-1 | NA | few | TRBV4-1 | TGCGCCAGCAGTGGACAGCAGAACACTGAAGCTTTCTTT | CASSGQQNTEAFF
TRBJ2-7 | TRBD2 | NA | TRBV28 | TGTGCCAGCCTCCCGCGCCTGGGACTAGCGTCGACCGACTACGAGCAGTACTTC | CASLPRLGLASTDYEQYF
TRBJ2-7 | TRBD2 | NA | TRBV19 | TGTGCCAGTAGCATCGGGCTTGGGGGGGCCTACGAGCAGTACTTC | CASSIGLGGAYEQYF
TRBJ2-6 | TRBD1 | once | TRBV7-2 | TGTGCCAGCAGCGCGAGGACAGGGGCTGGGGCCAACGTCCTGACTTTC | CASSARTGAGANVLTF
TRBJ1-6 | NA | NA | TRBV4-3 | TGCGCCAGCAGCCAGTTGGAGAATTCACCCCTCCACTTT | CASSQLENSPLHF
TRBJ1-2 | NA | NA | TRBV7-9 | TGTGCCACCCAACGGACACAGGGTGGCTACACCTTC | CATQRTQGGYTF